The 3 T cell receptor beta chains presented below share a single source sample, sequenced in a study of T cell responses to AZD1222 COVID-19 vaccine. This table comes from immunoSEQ multiplex PCR, and its TCRdb copy is limited to in-frame clones, with some not included. The table has about 150,000 clones, around 93% seen once. The specimen was peripheral blood, collected 28 days after the second AZD1222 dose. The receptors were sampled from an adult who received the AZD1222 COVID-19 vaccine.

V gene TRBV11-3 combines with J gene TRBJ2-1; 8 nucleotides match TRBD2. CDR3 length: 15 residues. Germline assignment: CDR1 SGHNT and CDR2 YENEEA. V was clipped by 3 bases and J by 3 bases; unmatched bases: 4. CDR3 sequence: CASSFGGGFYNEQFF. Written as DNA, the CDR3 is TGTGCCAGCAGCTTCGGCGGGGGGTTCTACAATGAGCAGTTCTTC. The complete variable domain, with remaining parts taken from reference TRBV11-3 and TRBJ2-1, reads EAGVVQSPRYKIIEKKQPVAFWCNPISGHNTLYWYLQNLGQGPELLIRYENEEAVDDSQLPKDRFSAERLKGVDSTLKIQPAELGDSAVYLCASSFGGGFYNEQFFGPGTRLTVL.

The V gene is TRBV7-2, the J gene TRBJ2-2; tentative D call: TRBD2 (6 bases). Trimming shortened V by 6 bases and J by 2 bases, and 13 bases separated the two germline ends. The CDR3 covers 15 residues. The germline CDR1 and CDR2 sequences are SGHTA and FQGNSA. The CDR3 coding sequence is TGTGCCAGCAGGAGGGTAGCGGCAAACACCGGGGAGCTGTTTTTT. This codes for CASRRVAANTGELFF.

V and J are TRBV9 and TRBJ2-7; 8 bases are a match to TRBD1. This CDR3 spans 15 amino acids. Trimming removed 0 bases from V and 2 bases from J; junction bases left unmatched: 4. The germline CDR1 and CDR2 sequences are SGDLS and YYNGEE. CDR3 in amino acids: CASSVDGTGTYEQYF. The DNA of the CDR3 is TGTGCCAGCAGCGTAGATGGGACAGGAACCTACGAGCAGTACTTC.